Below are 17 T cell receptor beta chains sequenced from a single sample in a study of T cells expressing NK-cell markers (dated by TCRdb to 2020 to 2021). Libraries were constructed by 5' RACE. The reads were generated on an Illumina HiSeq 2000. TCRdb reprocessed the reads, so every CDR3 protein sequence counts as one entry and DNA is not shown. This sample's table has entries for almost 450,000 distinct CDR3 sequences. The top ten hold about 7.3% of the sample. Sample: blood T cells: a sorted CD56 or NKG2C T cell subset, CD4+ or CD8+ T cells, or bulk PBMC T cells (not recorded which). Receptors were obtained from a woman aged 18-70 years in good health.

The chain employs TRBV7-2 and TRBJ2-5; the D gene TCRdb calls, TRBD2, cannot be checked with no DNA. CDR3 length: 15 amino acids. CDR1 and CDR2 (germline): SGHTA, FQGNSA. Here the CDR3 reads CASSLGSRVGETQYF.

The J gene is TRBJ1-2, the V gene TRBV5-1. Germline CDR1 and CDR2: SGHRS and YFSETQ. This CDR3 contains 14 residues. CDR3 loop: CASSLRYDNYGYTF.

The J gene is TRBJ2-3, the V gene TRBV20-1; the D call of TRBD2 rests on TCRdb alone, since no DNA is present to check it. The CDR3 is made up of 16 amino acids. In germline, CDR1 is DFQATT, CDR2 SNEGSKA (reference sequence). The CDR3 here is CSARDRGGRFSDTQYF.

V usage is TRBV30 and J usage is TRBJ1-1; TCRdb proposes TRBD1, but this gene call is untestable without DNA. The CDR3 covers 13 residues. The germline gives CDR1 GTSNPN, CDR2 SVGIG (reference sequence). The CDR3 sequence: CAWSQQGWTEAFF.

This CDR3 reads CASSPPGRGRSTDTQYF. The genes are TRBV7-9 and TRBJ2-3; checking the TCRdb D call of TRBD1 is not possible without DNA. This CDR3 has 17 residues. The germline CDR1 and CDR2 sequences are SEHNR and FQNEAQ (reference sequence).

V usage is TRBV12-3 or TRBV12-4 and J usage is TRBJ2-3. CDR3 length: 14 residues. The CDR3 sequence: CASSVRSGTDTQYF.

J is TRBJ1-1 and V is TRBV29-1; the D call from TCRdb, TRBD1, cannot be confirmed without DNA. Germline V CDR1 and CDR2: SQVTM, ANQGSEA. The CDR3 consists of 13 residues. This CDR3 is CSASRAPDAEAFF.

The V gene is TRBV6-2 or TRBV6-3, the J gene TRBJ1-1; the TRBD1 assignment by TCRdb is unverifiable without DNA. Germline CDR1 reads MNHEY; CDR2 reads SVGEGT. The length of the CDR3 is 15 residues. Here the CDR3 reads CASSLTGTGTTEAFF.

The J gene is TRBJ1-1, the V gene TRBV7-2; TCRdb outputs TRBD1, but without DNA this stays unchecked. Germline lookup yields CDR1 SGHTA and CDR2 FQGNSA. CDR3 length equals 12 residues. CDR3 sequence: CASSPRRTEAFF.

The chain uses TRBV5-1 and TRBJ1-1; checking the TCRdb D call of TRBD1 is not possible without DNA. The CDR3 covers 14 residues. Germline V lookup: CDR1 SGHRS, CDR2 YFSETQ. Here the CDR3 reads CASSQRTGGTEAFF.

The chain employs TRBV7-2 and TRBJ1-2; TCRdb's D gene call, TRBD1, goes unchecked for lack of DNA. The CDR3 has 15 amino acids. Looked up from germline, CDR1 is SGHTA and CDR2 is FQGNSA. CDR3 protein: CASSPNRQGIGGYTF.

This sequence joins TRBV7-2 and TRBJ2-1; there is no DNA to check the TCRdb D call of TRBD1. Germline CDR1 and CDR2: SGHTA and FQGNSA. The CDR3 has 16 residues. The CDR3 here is CASSASWDRDYNEQFF.

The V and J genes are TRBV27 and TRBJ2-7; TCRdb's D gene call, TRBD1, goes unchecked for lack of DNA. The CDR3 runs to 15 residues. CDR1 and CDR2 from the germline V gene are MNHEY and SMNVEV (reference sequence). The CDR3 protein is CASSFVAGGSYEQYF.

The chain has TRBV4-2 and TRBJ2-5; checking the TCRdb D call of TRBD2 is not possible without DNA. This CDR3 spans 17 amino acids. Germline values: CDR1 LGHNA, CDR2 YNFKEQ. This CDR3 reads CASSHQLAGVPEETQYF.

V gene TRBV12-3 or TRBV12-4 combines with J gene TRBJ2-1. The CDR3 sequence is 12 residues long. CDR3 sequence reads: CASLALDNEQFF.

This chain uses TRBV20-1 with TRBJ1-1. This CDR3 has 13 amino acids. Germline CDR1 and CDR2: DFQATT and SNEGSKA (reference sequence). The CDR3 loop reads CSARDLASTEAFF.

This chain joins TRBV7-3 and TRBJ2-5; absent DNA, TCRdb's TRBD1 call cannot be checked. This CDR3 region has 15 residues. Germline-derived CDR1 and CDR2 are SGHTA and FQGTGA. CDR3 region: CASSPRQGGKETQYF.